Listed here is a single T cell receptor beta chain. As yet, its antigen is unknown. Germline V lookup: CDR1 SEHNR, CDR2 FQNEAQ (reference sequence). The length of the CDR3 is 17 residues. V lost 5 bases, J lost 4 bases, and 15 bases stayed unmatched. The sample originates from a study of regulatory T cells in long-lasting Graves disease. Regarding the study as a whole: Patients with persistent disease showed a bias toward TRBV28, TRBJ1-2 and TRBJ2-5.

Arm-PCR with iRepertoire HTBI primers amplified the CDR3 regions for these TCR beta libraries. Via MiXCR, TCRdb re-called the multiplex PCR reads, giving one row per CDR3 protein. The sample carries fewer than 400,000 distinct CDR3 sequences, around a fifth recorded once. Described time point: persistent/refractory GD, antithyroid drugs over 5 years with positive TRAb. PBMC-derived RNA was used for the TCR library. The chain couples TRBV7-9 to TRBJ2-5; 8 nucleotides line up with TRBD2. Here the sequenced sample was peripheral blood mononuclear cells (PBMCs), taken when the disease was refractory, from a patient treated with antithyroid drugs. The sequence came from a female donor with Graves disease. The CDR3 DNA is TGTGCCAGCAGCCCGGGACTAGGACAGCGGGTGGGAGAGACCCAGTACTTC. This gives the protein CASSPGLGQRVGETQYF.